This paragraph covers one T cell receptor (beta chain) sequence. Its antigen is undetermined. The sample comes from a study of CD8 T cells in Susac syndrome. General study results and limits: A relatively small number of individuals underwent TCR sequencing and HLA analysis.

Random hexamers were used to reverse transcribe the RNA input (0.5 to 1 ug). Amplification of TCR beta CDR3 spanned 54 Vbeta and 13 Jbeta via immunoSEQ multiplex PCR. TCRdb recomputed calls from the immunoSEQ multiplex PCR reads with MiXCR, one row per CDR3 protein. The sample yields about 430,000 distinct CDR3 sequences, more than 80% seen once. Patients with stable or active relapsing-remitting disease, all of them treatment-naive, made up the multiple sclerosis controls. TEMRA cells were FACS-enriched, while CD8+ and CD4+ T cells were negatively isolated. This CDR3 has 13 residues. The V end lost 9 bases, the J end lost 7 bases, and 19 bases lay between the germline ends. From germline, CDR1 is LNHDA and CDR2 SQIVND (reference sequence).

This chain joins TRBV19 and TRBJ2-7; no definite D call. The sequenced material came from CD8+ T cells from PBMCs. This clonotype was obtained from a human donor with multiple sclerosis. The CDR3 sequence is CASSSWPSGEQYF. The CDR3 DNA reads TGTGCCAGCTCTTCCTGGCCAAGTGGGGAGCAGTACTTC.